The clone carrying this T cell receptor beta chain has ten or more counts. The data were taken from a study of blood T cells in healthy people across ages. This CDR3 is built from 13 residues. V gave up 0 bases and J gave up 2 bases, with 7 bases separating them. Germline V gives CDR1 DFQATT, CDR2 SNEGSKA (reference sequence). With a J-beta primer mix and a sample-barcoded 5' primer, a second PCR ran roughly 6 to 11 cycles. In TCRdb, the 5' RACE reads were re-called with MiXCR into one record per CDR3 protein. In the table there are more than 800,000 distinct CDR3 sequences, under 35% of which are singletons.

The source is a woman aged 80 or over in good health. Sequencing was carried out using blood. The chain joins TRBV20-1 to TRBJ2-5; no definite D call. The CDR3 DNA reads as TGCAGTGCTAGAGATGGGCTGCAAGAGACCCAGTACTTC. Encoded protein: CSARDGLQETQYF.